A selection of T cell receptor beta chains follows, all from one sample in a study of blood T cell repertoires in COVID-19. Assay used: immunoSEQ multiplex PCR; TCRdb lists only in-frame clones, some missing. This sample has 84,000 or so clones, with around 90% found just once. Sequencing was done on a sample of peripheral blood. Receptors were obtained from a man in his 60s with acute or convalescent COVID-19. The CDR3 runs from the conserved cysteine through the conserved F or W. D genes are given only for firm matches. Expanded clones are given a class, and other clones once, few, many or no size at all.

v_call: TRBV4-1; clone_size: NA; d_call: TRBD1; j_call: TRBJ1-5; cdr3_nt: TGCGCCAGCAGCCAGCCCGACAGGGCTAAAAATCAGCCCCAGCATTTT; cdr3_aa: CASSQPDRAKNQPQHF
v_call: TRBV4-3; clone_size: few; d_call: NA; j_call: TRBJ2-2; cdr3_nt: TGCGCCAGCAGCCAGGAGACAGAGTTGAACACCGGGGAGCTGTTTTTT; cdr3_aa: CASSQETELNTGELFF
v_call: TRBV4-3; clone_size: NA; d_call: TRBD2; j_call: TRBJ2-1; cdr3_nt: TGCGCCAGCAGCCAAGAGGCTAGCGGGGGAAATGAGCAGTTCTTC; cdr3_aa: CASSQEASGGNEQFF
v_call: TRBV5-6; clone_size: NA; d_call: NA; j_call: TRBJ2-5; cdr3_nt: TGTGCCAGCAGCCTCAAATTCGACAGATCCGAAGAGACCCAGTACTTC; cdr3_aa: CASSLKFDRSEETQYF
v_call: TRBV7-2; clone_size: NA; d_call: NA; j_call: TRBJ1-6; cdr3_nt: TGTGCCAGCAGCTCCTCTTATTATAATTCACCCCTCCACTTT; cdr3_aa: CASSSSYYNSPLHF
v_call: TRBV18; clone_size: NA; d_call: NA; j_call: TRBJ1-1; cdr3_nt: TGTGCCAGCTCTACTTCGCTGAACACTGAAGCTTTCTTT; cdr3_aa: CASSTSLNTEAFF
v_call: TRBV7-2; clone_size: NA; d_call: TRBD1; j_call: TRBJ2-4; cdr3_nt: TGTGCCAGCAGCCCTGGACAGGGGATAACCAAAAACATTCAGTACTTC; cdr3_aa: CASSPGQGITKNIQYF
v_call: TRBV2; clone_size: NA; d_call: TRBD2; j_call: TRBJ2-1; cdr3_nt: TGTGCCAGCAGTGAGAGGGCTAGCGGGGTTAATGAGCAGTTCTTC; cdr3_aa: CASSERASGVNEQFF
v_call: TRBV6-2/TRBV6-3; clone_size: NA; d_call: NA; j_call: TRBJ2-2; cdr3_nt: TGTGCCAGCAGTTTCCCGGACAGGAACACCGGGGAGCTGTTTTTT; cdr3_aa: CASSFPDRNTGELFF
v_call: TRBV6-2/TRBV6-3; clone_size: NA; d_call: NA; j_call: TRBJ1-1; cdr3_nt: TGTGCCAGCAGTTCGGGGGTCTTGACTGAAGCTTTCTTT; cdr3_aa: CASSSGVLTEAFF
v_call: TRBV20-1; clone_size: NA; d_call: NA; j_call: TRBJ2-5; cdr3_nt: TGCAGTGCTAGAGATCTGGAGACCCAGTACTTC; cdr3_aa: CSARDLETQYF
v_call: TRBV12-1; clone_size: once; d_call: NA; j_call: TRBJ2-5; cdr3_nt: TGTGCCAGCAGCTACGTCCCGTGGGAGTCACAAGAGACCCAGTACTTC; cdr3_aa: CASSYVPWESQETQYF
v_call: TRBV7-2; clone_size: NA; d_call: TRBD2; j_call: TRBJ2-1; cdr3_nt: TGTGCCAGCAGCTTAGCGGGGGGGTACAATGAGCAGTTCTTC; cdr3_aa: CASSLAGGYNEQFF
v_call: TRBV7-9; clone_size: NA; d_call: TRBD2; j_call: TRBJ2-1; cdr3_nt: TGTGCCAGCAGCTTGGAGGGGACTAGCACGAATAATGAGCAGTTCTTC; cdr3_aa: CASSLEGTSTNNEQFF
v_call: TRBV30; clone_size: NA; d_call: TRBD2; j_call: TRBJ2-3; cdr3_nt: TGTGCCTGGAGATTTGCGGGACTAGCGGATTTCACAGATACGCAGTATTTT; cdr3_aa: CAWRFAGLADFTDTQYF
v_call: TRBV7-6; clone_size: NA; d_call: NA; j_call: TRBJ1-5; cdr3_nt: TGTGCCAGCAGCTTATTTCCAGGGACATATCAGCCCCAGCATTTT; cdr3_aa: CASSLFPGTYQPQHF
v_call: TRBV7-8; clone_size: NA; d_call: NA; j_call: TRBJ2-1; cdr3_nt: TGTGCCAGCAGCTTGAGGGGGGAGCAGTTCTTC; cdr3_aa: CASSLRGEQFF
v_call: TRBV14; clone_size: NA; d_call: NA; j_call: TRBJ2-7; cdr3_nt: TGTGCCAGCAGCCCGAGCAGGTATCACGAGCAGTACTTC; cdr3_aa: CASSPSRYHEQYF
v_call: TRBV4-3; clone_size: once; d_call: NA; j_call: TRBJ1-5; cdr3_nt: TGCGCCAGCAGCCCGGGACACGGTAAGCGCCCCCAGCATTTT; cdr3_aa: CASSPGHGKRPQHF
v_call: TRBV12-5; clone_size: NA; d_call: NA; j_call: TRBJ1-3; cdr3_nt: TGTGCTAGTGGTTTGATCACTGGACTGGACTCTGGAAACACCATATATTTT; cdr3_aa: CASGLITGLDSGNTIYF
v_call: TRBV6-5; clone_size: NA; d_call: TRBD1; j_call: TRBJ1-1; cdr3_nt: TGTGCCAGCACCCTACAGGGGGCCCACACTGAAGCTTTCTTT; cdr3_aa: CASTLQGAHTEAFF
v_call: TRBV3-1/TRBV3-2; clone_size: NA; d_call: TRBD1; j_call: TRBJ1-1; cdr3_nt: TGTGCCAGCAGCTCCAGGGGGCAGGTTGAAGCTTTCTTT; cdr3_aa: CASSSRGQVEAFF
v_call: TRBV9; clone_size: NA; d_call: NA; j_call: TRBJ1-4; cdr3_nt: TGTGCCAGCAGCCTCGGGGGGGGCGAAAAACTGTTTTTT; cdr3_aa: CASSLGGGEKLFF